This entry is about one T cell receptor (beta chain). The target antigen is unknown. This specimen belongs to a study of human CD8 memory T cell subsets. A UMI-labeled 5' RACE approach was the method that produced the TCR beta libraries. How the authors handled the data: Functional CDR3 beta clonotypes, numbering between roughly 2,800 and 20,000, were present in each TCR beta library. Each CDR3 protein gets one entry in TCRdb, which reprocessed the 5' RACE reads and gives no DNA. In this record, the V and J calls reflect TCRdb's handling and not the investigators' own analysis. In total, the table holds roughly 6,200 distinct CDR3 sequences. The starting material, duplicate vials of 150,000 sorted CD8+ T cells per subset, provided the RNA. This CDR3 comprises 15 residues. In germline, CDR1 is MNHEY, CDR2 SVGAGI. Overall study results and limits: Estimation by Chao1 suggested that stem-like memory T cells had more diversity than did precursor exhausted T cells.

V and J are TRBV6-5 and TRBJ2-2; the D call from TCRdb, TRBD2, cannot be confirmed without DNA. This receptor was identified in a human donor in good health. The sequenced sample was CD8+ effector memory T cells (TEM) sorted from PBMCs. The subset here: effector memory CD8 T cells, CCR7- CD45RO+ CD95+. CDR3 protein: CASTQGLAGSGELFF.